The present T cell receptor (beta chain) was sequenced within a study of blood T cell repertoires in COVID-19 (dated by TCRdb to 2020 to 2021). With regard to the full study: The collaborator samples originated in the United States, Italy and Spain and spanned the acute and convalescent phases of COVID-19. The material from the prospective study consisted of cDNA or gDNA derived from T cells, B-cell-depleted T cells, or PBMCs. The dataset comprised deeply sampled blood TCRbeta repertoires from subjects exposed to, actively infected with, or recovered from COVID-19. The repertoires were released in a freely available public database meant as a resource for research on the immune response to SARS-CoV-2. The samples were drawn from the first 160 participants of the ongoing ImmuneRACE study and from some 1,300 subjects provided by 6 global collaborators. Nearly every sample came with metadata listing a de-identified subject ID, COVID-19 status, age in years and sex. Where available, HLA class I and class II types were taken from metadata supplied by the sample provider and were not determined by assay-based typing.

Study-wide findings and limitations: The quantity of clinical and demographic metadata differed by source and by participant and was supplied without curation.

One collaborating source in Seattle enrolled patients during active infection and followed them longitudinally through the course of disease. Each collaborating institution followed its own protocols to collect whole blood in K2EDTA tubes. For TCRbeta analysis, collaborators shipped samples in one of three forms: frozen whole blood, isolated PBMCs, or DNA extracted from either of those sample types. TCRbeta CDR3 regions were amplified from genomic DNA by means of the immunoSEQ Assay, a bias-controlled multiplex PCR. In the source study's methods: Within the assay, amplification of reference gene primers was used to estimate how many nucleated cells each sample contained. To quantify the absolute abundance of each unique TCRbeta CDR3 rearrangement, sequence reads were collapsed and filtered. Productive Simpson clonality was computed per sample as the square root of Simpson's diversity index over productive rearrangements. TCRdb carries this immuneACCESS record with in-frame sequences only. Its versions omit some clonotypes, under half of them owing to an unresolved V gene in the studies checked, with the rest unexplained. V, J and clone size are those of that table, while D and trimming were read from the DNA. This sample comprises over 75,000 clones, approximately 90% of them detected only once. The top ten hold around 4% of the sample.

In regard to this clone: Its antigen is unknown. No qualities accompany the bases; no much larger clone lies one base away.

The source of this sequence is a human donor with COVID-19, enrolled during active disease. The donor label of this sample is uncertain. The specimen was peripheral blood.

The CDR3 protein sequence reads: CASSPDAGVHGYTF. The DNA sequence is as follows: TGTGCCAGCAGCCCTGACGCCGGAGTCCATGGCTACACCTTC. The receptor chain draws on TRBV5-4 and TRBJ1-2; a confident D gene designation cannot be given. Based on the germline V gene (reference sequence), the CDR1 and CDR2 sequences are SGHNT and YYREEE. Including cysteine and phenylalanine, the CDR3 has 14 amino acids. Just the 42-base CDR3 DNA is kept, in frame starting at base 1. V and J are truncated by 4 bases and 6 bases respectively, leaving an intervening sequence of 16 bases.